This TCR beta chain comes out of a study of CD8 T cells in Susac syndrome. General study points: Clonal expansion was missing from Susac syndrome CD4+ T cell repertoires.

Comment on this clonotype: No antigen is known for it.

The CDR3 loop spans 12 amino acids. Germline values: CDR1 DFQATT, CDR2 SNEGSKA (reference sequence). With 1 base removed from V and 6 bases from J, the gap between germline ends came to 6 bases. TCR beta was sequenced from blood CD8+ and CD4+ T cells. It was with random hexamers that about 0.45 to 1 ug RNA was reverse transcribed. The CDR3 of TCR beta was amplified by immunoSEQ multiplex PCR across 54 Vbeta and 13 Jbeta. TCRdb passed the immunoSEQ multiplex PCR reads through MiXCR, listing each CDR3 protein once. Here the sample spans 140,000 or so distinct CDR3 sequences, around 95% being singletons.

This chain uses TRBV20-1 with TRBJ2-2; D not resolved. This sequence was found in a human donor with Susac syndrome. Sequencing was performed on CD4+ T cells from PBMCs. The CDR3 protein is CSARGSAGELFF. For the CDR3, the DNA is TGCAGTGCTAGAGGCAGTGCCGGGGAGCTGTTTTTT.